This T cell receptor (beta chain) was sequenced for a study of T cell responses to AZD1222 COVID-19 vaccine (dated by TCRdb to the early 2020s). With respect to the entire study: A total of 233 trial participants underwent TCR sequencing, of whom about 200 had received two doses of AZD1222 and approximately 26 had received two doses of the MenACWY control vaccine. Trial participants were enrolled by age into 18-55, 56-69 and 70-plus year subgroups, with 148, 28 and 57 TCR-sequenced participants respectively.

The sample's time point, from its label and the paper: about 28 days (+/-7) after the second vaccine dose. AZD1222 recipients given second doses at about 4 weeks or at about 12 weeks were pooled, since spike-specific TCR depth and breadth were not found to differ between the two schedules. Samples from vaccinated people were obtained from the UK trials COV001 and COV002, which included a single-blind randomized controlled phase 2/3 trial of AZD1222 (ChAdOx1 nCoV-19) in healthy adults. Trial participant PBMC samples were collected at day 0 and day 28 after the second dose for TCRbeta chain sequencing. Turning to this clone: Its binding antigen is unknown. Base qualities are missing; no much larger clone stands one base away.

The paper's findings and limits, for the study overall: CD4 TCRs associated with the vaccine covered the entire spike protein, and the dominant responses were in regions 160-218 and 743-854. A significant rise in spike-specific TCR breadth and depth was observed after two AZD1222 doses relative to day 0 and relative to MenACWY recipients. Conclusions about previously exposed vaccinees were limited because only six AZD1222 recipients were SARS-CoV-2 seropositive at baseline. Reportedly, almost half of the unique spike-specific TCRs recognized epitopes lying outside the regions that are mutated in the B.1.351 and B.1.1.7 variants. Because no day 14 peak-response samples were available, the repertoires could be characterized only after the peak T cell response. In the small 56-69-year group, the increase in depth fell short of significance, most likely because of low power. Participants were mostly white British and included more females than males, and it was suggested by the authors that clonal diversity may have been underestimated.

The CDR3 regions of human TCRbeta chains were analyzed by immunosequencing. The study's own analysis went as follows. TCRs in the repertoires were matched against a reference library of SARS-CoV-2-specific TCRs that had been generated with the MIRA antigen-specificity platform. Breadth was defined as the fraction of unique TCRs that were SARS-CoV-2-associated. Depth was defined as the fraction of total T cells that were SARS-CoV-2-associated. Using the MIRA data, every spike-specific TCR was mapped to the spike region that the TCR reacted to and assigned to either a CD4 or a CD8 class. Log10-transformed breadth and depth values were compared by one-way ANOVA with Sidak's multiple comparisons tests. This is the immuneACCESS table as TCRdb keeps it, with only in-frame sequences that have V and J called. A part of the clones is gone; compared with another copy, unresolved V genes explain less than half, and the rest is unexplained. V and J calls and clone size follow that table, whereas D and trimming were derived from the DNA. This sample has around 160,000 clones in its table, and around 94% of those were observed once. Just over 5% of the sample is held by the ten biggest clonotypes.

The germline V gene gives CDR1 as SGHRS and CDR2 as YFSETQ. The CDR3 sequence holds 16 residues, the cysteine and phenylalanine included. Only the CDR3 portion is preserved as DNA: 48 bases, with reading frame beginning at the first base. Trimming removed 0 bases from V and 2 bases from J; the gene matches leave 2 bases unexplained. The input for sequencing was peripheral blood, taken 28 days after the second AZD1222 dose. The sequence is built from TRBV5-1 and TRBJ2-1, and 10 junctional nucleotides match TRBD2. This TCR derives from an adult who received the AZD1222 COVID-19 vaccine. CDR3 protein: CASSLGLAGTYNEQFF. The DNA sequence follows: TGCGCCAGCAGCTTGGGACTAGCGGGTACCTACAATGAGCAGTTCTTC. The CDR3 plus the reference TRBV5-1 and TRBJ2-1 genes for the other parts give the full variable domain: KAGVTQTPRYLIKTRGQQVTLSCSPISGHRSVSWYQQTPGQGLQFLFEYFSETQRNKGNFPGRFSGRQFSNSRSEMNVSTLELGDSALYLCASSLGLAGTYNEQFFGPGTRLTVL.